This T cell receptor (beta chain) was sequenced for a study of T cell therapy after organ transplantation (dated by TCRdb to the late 2010s). About the investigation overall: The therapy products consisted of autologous CMV-specific T cells grown in vitro for around two weeks using a peptide pool of 30 HLA class I and II CMV epitopes. Up to 6 T cell doses were administered to patients every 2 weeks, and patients were monitored for approximately 7 months after therapy was completed. Pretherapy peripheral blood samples were collected before commencement of T cell therapy. Among the roughly 10 patients, eight were classed as clinical responders, while two were classed as nonresponders. This study was a follow-up analysis of the TRBV repertoire from an open-label phase I trial that tested autologous CMV-specific adoptive T cell therapy in people who had received solid-organ transplants. Across 2 to 6 intravenous infusions, patients got a median of 1.92 x 10^8 CMV-specific T cells. Only about 75% of the 10 patients had long-term post-therapy samples available. On the study overall, not on this receptor specifically: The small number of expansions detected in nonresponders may be due to reduced sample coverage caused by poor CD8+ T cell yield. Fold change in CD8 clonality after therapy inversely correlated with pretherapy clonality, suggesting less biased repertoires were more receptive to remodeling. Both transferred clonotypes and endogenous clonotypes not detected in the therapy products appeared to be included in post-therapy reconstitution. Before therapy, nonresponders had marked clonal expansions, and after therapy the repertoires of nonresponders changed only minimally. Because the cohort was small, confounders such as concurrent antirejection and antiviral medications could not be assessed.

This specimen's time point label, interpreted: before start of T cell therapy. The patients had received solid-organ transplants and had cytomegalovirus that was drug-resistant/recurrent. About nine trial participants were chosen for repertoire analysis on the basis of the availability of post-therapy peripheral blood mononuclear cells. Viable CD3+CD8+CD4- lymphocytes were isolated from PBMCs by sorting on a BD FACSAria III. The Qiagen DNeasy Kit was used to extract genomic DNA from the sorted cells. Trimmed from V: 2 bases; trimmed from J: 2 bases; junction bases lacking a gene match: 7. CDR1 and CDR2 were assigned from the germline V gene as MRHNA and SNTAGT. The CDR3 measures 16 amino acids from cysteine to phenylalanine. Kept here is only the CDR3 DNA, which spans 48 bases and is read in frame from base 1. On this clone itself: This clone's antigen is unknown. Base qualities were left out, and no much larger clone turns up one base away.

The immunoSEQ two-step, bias-controlled multiplex PCR assay was used to amplify TRB CDR3 regions from genomic DNA. An Illumina NextSeq 500 was used to sequence the CDR3 libraries. The paper's processing steps were these. Initial alignment and bioinformatics, including bias normalization against synthetic CDR3 analogs, were performed with the immunoSEQ Analyzer platform. V, D and J genes were annotated according to IMGT database definitions. Additional TRBV analyses were carried out with default settings in VDJtools version 1.1.10 and the R package tcR version 2.2.1.11. For the GLIPH analysis, version 1.0 was run with default settings. To test for significant clonotype frequency changes in CDR3 sequences with at least 5 reads, a 2-sided binomial test with Benjamini-Hochberg correction (alpha = 0.01) was used. Here the immuneACCESS table is served through TCRdb, limited to in-frame sequences with V and J called. Missing clones are a known gap in these copies; in checked studies unresolved V genes cover under half, and the rest lacks a known reason. For V, J and clone size, that table is used; D and trimming come from the DNA. The sample yields 45,000 to 50,000 clones; approximately 94% were counted once. 3.1% of the sample is taken by the ten largest.

The V and J genes are TRBV6-4 and TRBJ2-3; TRBD2 fits 7 bases in the junction. The TCR sequence derives from a human patient who had received a solid organ transplant and had CMV disease. Sequenced here: CD8+ T cells from blood, sampled before autologous CMV-specific T cell therapy. The nucleotide sequence is given as TGTGCCAGCAGTGACGGGGGGGGAACCGCCACAGATACGCAGTATTTT. This gives the protein CASSDGGGTATDTQYF.